This T cell receptor (beta chain) was recorded in a study of OX40 agonist ivuxolimab in advanced cancers. V was pared by 1 base and J by 4 bases, with 2 bases of the junction left unmatched. CDR3 size: 15 residues. The germline V gene encodes CDR1 SGHTA and CDR2 FQGNSA. Here immunoSEQ multiplex PCR was the method, and the copy in TCRdb shows in-frame clones only, minus some. The profile shows more than 60,000 clones, 65% to 90% of them singletons. The J gene is TRBJ1-5, the V gene TRBV7-2; 9 bases agree with TRBD1. The TCR sequence derives from an adult with an advanced solid tumor such as melanoma, head and neck, liver or kidney cancer. The sample in question was CD4+ or CD8+ T cells sorted from blood, obtained in a trial of the OX40 agonist ivuxolimab. The CDR3 reads CASSLGTGANQPQHF. The CDR3 coding sequence is TGTGCCAGCAGCTTAGGGACAGGGGCTAATCAGCCCCAGCATTTT.